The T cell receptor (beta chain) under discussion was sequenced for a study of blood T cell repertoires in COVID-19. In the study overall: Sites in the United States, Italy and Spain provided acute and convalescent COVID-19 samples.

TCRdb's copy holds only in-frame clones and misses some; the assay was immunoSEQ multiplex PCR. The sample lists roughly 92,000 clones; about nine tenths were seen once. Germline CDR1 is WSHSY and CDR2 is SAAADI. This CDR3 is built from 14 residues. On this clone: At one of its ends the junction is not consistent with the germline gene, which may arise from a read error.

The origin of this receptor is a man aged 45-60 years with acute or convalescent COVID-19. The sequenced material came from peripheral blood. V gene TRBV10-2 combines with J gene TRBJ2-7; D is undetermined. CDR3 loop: CASSESAGNYEQYF. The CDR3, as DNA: TGCGCCAGCAGCGAGTCTGCAGGTAACTACGAGCAGTACTTC.